This is a list of T cell receptor beta chains from one sample in a study of T cell repertoires in cytomegalovirus infection. TCRdb reprocessed the reads with MiXCR, giving one entry per CDR3 protein. The table has 400,000 to 600,000 distinct CDR3 sequences, 40% to 50% seen once. No antigen has been assigned to these receptors. The specimen comprised cultured PBMCs, sampled from culture after CMV antigen stimulation. Every receptor here comes from a human donor in good health (CMV status not recorded). Some clones in this sample may be carry-over from other donors' samples. Both conserved end residues are part of each CDR3. The D gene is left open where the match is weak. Rows may omit the clone size; those that give it use once, few, many or a size class.

j_call v_call clone_size d_call cdr3_aa cdr3_nt
TRBJ1-6 TRBV7-8 few . CASSTKSGTWDSPLHF TGTGCCAGCAGTACGAAATCCGGGACGTGGGACTCACCCCTCCACTTT
TRBJ2-7 TRBV6-1 . TRBD2 CASRKLAADDYEQYF TGTGCCAGCAGAAAACTAGCGGCCGACGATTACGAGCAGTACTTC
TRBJ2-1 TRBV7-9 few TRBD1 CASSSRDRVIYDEQFF TGTGCCAGCAGCTCCCGGGACAGGGTTATTTATGATGAGCAGTTCTTC
TRBJ1-1 TRBV20-1 . TRBD1 CSARRGPNTEAFF TGCAGTGCTCGGAGGGGGCCGAACACTGAAGCTTTCTTT
TRBJ1-2 TRBV7-2 few TRBD1 CASSYLGQAGGYGYTF TGTGCCAGCAGCTACCTGGGACAGGCAGGGGGCTATGGCTACACCTTC
TRBJ2-2 TRBV7-8 . TRBD2 CASSLTSGRLTGELFF TGTGCCAGCAGCCTAACTAGCGGGAGGTTAACCGGGGAGCTGTTTTTT
TRBJ2-7 TRBV12-3/TRBV12-4 . . CASSPIFRPYEQYF TGTGCCAGCAGTCCAATATTTAGACCCTACGAGCAGTACTTC
TRBJ2-7 TRBV7-2 . . CASSSAGLQPHEQYF TGTGCCAGCAGCTCGGCGGGACTGCAACCCCACGAGCAGTACTTC
TRBJ2-7 TRBV5-4 . . CASSRRGQLGYEQYF TGTGCCAGCAGCCGGAGGGGGCAGCTTGGCTACGAGCAGTACTTC
TRBJ2-5 TRBV7-2 few . CASSPERETQYF TGTGCCAGCAGCCCAGAGAGGGAGACCCAGTACTTC
TRBJ2-7 TRBV18 . TRBD1 CASSPGGQGGEQYF TGTGCCAGCTCACCCGGGGGACAGGGAGGGGAGCAGTACTTC
TRBJ2-5 TRBV10-3 . . CAISASGRPYQETQYF TGTGCCATCAGTGCCTCGGGACGCCCGTACCAAGAGACCCAGTACTTC
TRBJ2-7 TRBV7-9 . . CASSFLAASYEQYF TGTGCCAGCAGCTTTTTGGCCGCCTCCTACGAGCAGTACTTC
TRBJ1-5 TRBV10-3 . TRBD1 CAIRSGTGGGQPQHF TGTGCCATCAGATCCGGGACAGGGGGTGGTCAGCCCCAGCATTTT